These 15 T cell receptor beta chains share one sample of origin, sequenced in a study of quantifying T cell responses using KT2 cells. On the study more broadly: Reverse transcription used primers in the TCR alpha and beta constant regions.

A single-stranded UMI oligo with SP2 sequence was ligated to cDNA 3' ends. First-round PCR used 4 to 5 cycles and beta primers RC1.1 and RC1.2 covering TRBC1 and TRBC2. TCRdb analysed the UMI-ligation and nested PCR reads with MiXCR anew, one entry per CDR3 protein. The table lists fewer than 45,000 distinct CDR3 sequences, about 17% of them singletons, with 43% in the top ten. The sample consisted of PBMCs spiked with cells of the T cell clone KT2. The source of these receptors is a human donor.

This chain joins TRBV7-2 and TRBJ2-1, with 12 bases that match TRBD2. V was pared by 3 bases and J by 4 bases, with 7 bases of the junction left unmatched. The CDR3 is made up of 17 amino acids. Germline-derived CDR1 and CDR2 are SGHTA and FQGNSA. The CDR3 protein is CASSLSSGLAGYNEQFF. CDR3 nucleotide sequence: TGTGCCAGCAGCTTGTCGTCGGGACTAGCGGGTTACAATGAGCAGTTCTTC.

This clonotype was detected many times. CDR3 nucleotide sequence: TGTGCCAGCAGTCTACAGGGGGAGGATCAGCCCCAGCATTTT. Translated, it gives CASSLQGEDQPQHF. The rearrangement uses TRBV6-1 and TRBJ1-5; 8 nucleotides agree with TRBD1. The V and J ends lost 5 bases and 5 bases, in that order; junction bases with no gene match: 5. The CDR3 covers 14 residues. Looked up from germline, CDR1 is MNHNS and CDR2 is SASEGT.

This clonotype appeared a few times. The rearrangement joins TRBV6-5 to TRBJ2-3, with TRBD2 matching 8 bases. The germline gives CDR1 MNHEY, CDR2 SVGAGI. This CDR3 contains 18 residues. The trim removed 4 bases at V and 2 bases at J, leaving 14 bases unmatched. The CDR3 region has the DNA TGTGCCAGCAGTTTAAGGACTAGCAGTGTCATTTACACAGATACGCAGTATTTT. Translating it yields CASSLRTSSVIYTDTQYF.

The rearrangement uses TRBV6-5 and TRBJ1-1, with 8 nucleotides matching TRBD1. The ends lost 7 bases at V and 1 base at J; junction bases unmatched: 8. The germline CDR1 and CDR2 sequences are MNHEY and SVGAGI. The CDR3 consists of 15 residues. The CDR3 protein is CASIRPTGENTEAFF. In nucleotides, the CDR3 is TGTGCCAGCATTAGGCCGACAGGGGAGAACACTGAAGCTTTCTTT.

This clonotype was seen only a few times. This sequence joins TRBV29-1 and TRBJ1-2, with no clear D. Trimming left V 4 bases short and J 7 bases short, with 10 bases between. CDR1 is SQVTM and CDR2 is ANQGSEA in the germline V gene. The CDR3 contains 11 residues. CDR3 sequence: CSVVGSFGYTF. The CDR3 DNA reads as TGCAGCGTTGTAGGGTCGTTTGGCTACACCTTC.

The chain has TRBV4-1 and TRBJ2-3; 9 nucleotides agree with TRBD2. With 0 bases clipped from V and 6 bases from J, the junction kept 7 bases outside the gene matches. CDR1 is MGHRA, CDR2 YSYEKL, per germline. The CDR3 loop spans 16 amino acids. The CDR3 nucleotides are TGCGCCAGCAGCCAAGACTGGCGGGGGGGCGGGGATACGCAGTATTTT. Amino acids: CASSQDWRGGGDTQYF.

There are a few counts of this clonotype. The chain employs TRBV6-2 or TRBV6-3 and TRBJ2-2; D is possibly TRBD1 (6 bases). V was trimmed by 6 bases and J by 1 base, leaving 12 bases between them. Germline V gives CDR1 MNHEY, CDR2 SVGEGT. This CDR3 contains 15 residues. The CDR3 reads CASRTGQRNTGELFF. In nucleotides, the CDR3 is TGTGCCAGCAGGACGGGACAAAGGAACACCGGGGAGCTGTTTTTT.

The chain is built from TRBV6-6 and TRBJ2-7, with TRBD1 matching 9 bases. J lost 4 bases, V lost 6 bases, and 10 bases had no gene match. CDR1 is MNHNY, CDR2 SVGAGI, per germline (reference sequence). This CDR3 has 15 residues. The CDR3 loop reads CASRTGTGQGYEQYF. The CDR3 DNA reads TGTGCCAGCAGAACCGGGACAGGGCAGGGTTACGAGCAGTACTTC.

This clonotype was seen only a few times. The CDR3 DNA reads as TGCAGTGCTAGTACGGGGAAAGTCACTGAAGCTTTCTTT. This encodes CSASTGKVTEAFF. The rearrangement links TRBV20-1 to TRBJ1-1; D not resolved. V lost 3 bases and J 4 bases, leaving 12 bases between the germline ends. Germline V gives CDR1 DFQATT, CDR2 SNEGSKA (reference sequence). CDR3 length: 13 residues.

This chain uses TRBV6-1 with TRBJ2-7, with 7 bases identical to TRBD1. This CDR3 has 15 amino acids. Germline V gene sequence: CDR1 MNHNS, CDR2 SASEGT. J was trimmed by 3 bases and V by 4 bases; bases with no gene match: 9. The CDR3 protein is CASSVSETGLYEQYF. CDR3 coding DNA: TGTGCCAGCAGTGTATCCGAGACAGGGCTCTACGAGCAGTACTTC.

This clonotype has only a few counts. CDR3 bases: TGTGCCAGCAGTTTCTCGGGAGACGAGCAGTACTTC. Translation gives CASSFSGDEQYF. The V call is TRBV28, the J call TRBJ2-7; weak D call: TRBD2 (6 bases). The CDR3 spans 12 residues. Deletions cut 3 bases from V and 5 bases from J, with 8 bases between. Per the germline V gene, CDR1 is MDHEN and CDR2 is SYDVKM.

This chain uses TRBV7-2 with TRBJ1-2, with a possible D match to TRBD1 (5 bases). The CDR3 has 15 residues. With 4 bases removed from V and 10 bases from J, the gap between germline ends came to 22 bases. Germline CDR1 is SGHTA and CDR2 is FQGNSA. The chain's CDR3 is CASSSPTEGFSVYTF. Here the CDR3 DNA reads TGTGCCAGCAGCTCCCCGACAGAGGGCTTTAGTGTCTACACCTTC.

This clonotype was seen at least ten times. The J gene is TRBJ2-3, the V gene TRBV5-1; possibly TRBD2 for D (6 bases). Per the germline V gene, CDR1 is SGHRS and CDR2 is YFSETQ. The CDR3 has 14 residues. Trimming took off 5 bases at V and 2 bases at J, with 12 bases between the two ends. The CDR3 DNA follows: TGCGCCAGCAGGGAGGGGAGCCACACAGATACGCAGTATTTT. Encoded protein: CASREGSHTDTQYF.

This chain joins TRBV20-1 and TRBJ1-3; D ambiguous. V lost 5 bases, J lost 8 bases, and 19 bases lay in between. The CDR3 runs to 14 residues. Germline V gene sequence: CDR1 DFQATT, CDR2 SNEGSKA (reference sequence). Here the CDR3 reads CSAGPTGIGDTIYF. CDR3 nucleotides: TGCAGTGCTGGACCCACTGGAATTGGCGACACCATATATTTT.

The chain has TRBV6-2 or TRBV6-3 and TRBJ1-1, with D tentatively TRBD1 (5 bases). CDR3 length equals 12 residues. Germline V gene sequence: CDR1 MNHEY, CDR2 SVGEGT. Trimming stripped 6 bases from V and 4 bases from J, with 9 bases between. The CDR3 coding sequence is TGTGCCAGCAGCGTAGGGGCCACTGAAGCTTTCTTT. It translates to CASSVGATEAFF.